One sample yielded the 31 T cell receptor beta chains listed below, sequenced in a study of CD8+ T cells in alopecia areata. After isolation, RNA underwent reverse transcription to generate cDNA as the sequencing template. Sequenced by immunoSEQ multiplex PCR; TCRdb stores in-frame clones only, minus some. The sample carries roughly 120,000 clones, approximately 38% recorded once. Sequencing was performed on CD4+ T cells sorted from blood. These receptors came from a human donor with alopecia areata.

This clone was detected only a few times. J is TRBJ2-2 and V is TRBV7-2, with TRBD2 identical over 10 bases. CDR3 length: 16 amino acids. The junction had 9 bases not matched to a gene; V was cut back by 1 base and J by 10 bases. In germline, CDR1 is SGHTA, CDR2 FQGNSA. CDR3 sequence reads: CASSLVSAGGLVELFF. The DNA for the CDR3 is TGTGCCAGCAGCTTAGTGTCAGCGGGGGGGCTTGTGGAGCTGTTTTTT.

This clone showed up just a few times. CDR3 bases: TGTGCCAGCAGCAGGACGGACACCGGGGAGCTGTTTTTT. It yields the protein CASSRTDTGELFF. The rearrangement uses TRBV7-8 and TRBJ2-2; unclear D gene. CDR1 is SGHVS and CDR2 is FQNEAQ in the germline V gene. The V and J ends lost 5 bases and 3 bases respectively, with 7 bases between them. This CDR3 comprises 13 residues.

The J gene is TRBJ1-5, the V gene TRBV30; D is perhaps TRBD1 (5 bases). Trimming removed 2 bases at V and 3 bases at J, with 14 bases between. The CDR3 totals 15 residues. Germline V CDR1 and CDR2: GTSNPN, SVGIG (reference sequence). The CDR3 sequence: CAWSSQGFANQPQHF. In nucleotides, the CDR3 is TGTGCCTGGAGTAGCCAGGGCTTTGCCAATCAGCCCCAGCATTTT.

This clone appeared a few times. The chain joins TRBV7-9 to TRBJ1-5; D call uncertain. Deletions cut 7 bases from V and 3 bases from J, with 10 bases between. The CDR3 runs to 13 residues. Germline-derived CDR1 and CDR2 are SEHNR and FQNEAQ (reference sequence). CDR3: CASTEGFNQPQHF. DNA of the CDR3: TGTGCCAGCACCGAGGGTTTCAATCAGCCCCAGCATTTT.

This chain joins TRBV6-1 and TRBJ2-3; D could derive from TRBD1 or TRBD2 (5 bases each). The V gene's germline CDR1 is MNHNS and CDR2 SASEGT. Trimming removed 10 bases from V and 2 bases from J, with 19 bases in between. The CDR3 runs to 15 residues. For the CDR3, the DNA is TGTGCCACCGACGCATGGGACCCCCACACAGATACGCAGTATTTT. This codes for CATDAWDPHTDTQYF.

This clone was seen only a few times. V gene TRBV7-2 combines with J gene TRBJ2-3; TRBD1 matches at 10 bases. The CDR3 consists of 18 residues. V trimming: 4 bases; J trimming: 1 base; junction bases outside the gene matches: 11. Per germline, CDR1 SGHTA and CDR2 FQGNSA. The CDR3 is CASSWDRGGLEGTDTQYF. CDR3 DNA sequence: TGTGCCAGCAGCTGGGACAGGGGTGGACTCGAGGGCACAGATACGCAGTATTTT. Complete variable domain (other parts from reference TRBV7-2 and TRBJ2-3): GAGVSQSPSNKVTEKGKDVELRCDPISGHTALYWYRQSLGQGLEFLIYFQGNSAPDKSGLPSDRFSAERTGGSVSTLTIQRTQQEDSAVYLCASSWDRGGLEGTDTQYFGPGTRLTVL.

In its sample, this clone was seen a few times. The CDR3 here is CASRTGTGSYEQYF. DNA for the CDR3: TGTGCCAGCAGGACCGGGACAGGCTCCTACGAGCAGTACTTC. V gene TRBV7-2 combines with J gene TRBJ2-7, with TRBD1 matching 8 bases. The junction had 4 bases not matched to a gene; V was cut back by 6 bases and J by 0 bases. Germline-derived CDR1 and CDR2 are SGHTA and FQGNSA. The CDR3 is 14 residues long.

This clone has just a few counts. The rearrangement joins TRBV29-1 to TRBJ1-2; a weak D match, TRBD1 (5 bases). Germline-derived CDR1 and CDR2 are SQVTM and ANQGSEA. This CDR3 has 11 amino acids. Trimming pared 7 bases from V and 7 bases from J, leaving 13 bases between. CDR3: CSADGGAGYTF. CDR3 DNA sequence: TGCAGCGCGGACGGAGGGGCTGGCTACACCTTC.

The chain combines TRBV27 with TRBJ2-1, with TRBD2 identical over 13 bases. Germline lookup yields CDR1 MNHEY and CDR2 SMNVEV (reference sequence). The CDR3 loop spans 14 amino acids. J gave up 6 bases and V 6 bases, and 2 bases lay outside the gene matches. The CDR3 DNA reads as TGTGCCAGCAGACTAGCGGGAGGGGGCAATGAGCAGTTCTTC. Protein sequence: CASRLAGGGNEQFF.

V is TRBV29-1 and J is TRBJ2-3; 8 positions agree with TRBD1. Germline V gene lookup returns CDR1 SQVTM and CDR2 ANQGSEA. The CDR3 spans 12 residues. Trimming took 4 bases from V and 3 from J; bases not matched to a gene: 0. CDR3 region: CSVGQGTDTQYF. CDR3 DNA sequence: TGCAGCGTTGGACAGGGGACAGATACGCAGTATTTT.

The chain couples TRBV7-2 to TRBJ2-7; 15 nucleotides align to TRBD2. The CDR3 extends over 19 amino acids. Germline values: CDR1 SGHTA, CDR2 FQGNSA. After removal of 5 bases from V and 3 bases from J, the junction contained 14 bases not matched to a gene. The CDR3 sequence is CASSLGLAGGMGGYYEQYF. CDR3 nucleotide sequence: TGTGCCAGCAGCCTTGGACTAGCGGGGGGGATGGGAGGCTACTACGAGCAGTACTTC.

This clone was recorded a few times. The V call is TRBV30, the J call TRBJ1-3; the D is unclear. V shed 0 bases and J shed 0 bases, with 9 bases lying between them. This CDR3 has 15 residues. Germline V CDR1 and CDR2: GTSNPN, SVGIG (reference sequence). The DNA of the CDR3 is TGTGCCTGGAGTGTCGGGCAGAGCTCTGGAAACACCATATATTTT. Amino acids: CAWSVGQSSGNTIYF.

The chain uses TRBV4-3 and TRBJ2-7, with D unresolved. This CDR3 has 13 amino acids. In germline, CDR1 is LGHNA, CDR2 YSLEER. Trimming shortened V by 4 bases and J by 6 bases, and 13 bases separated the two germline ends. CDR3 in DNA: TGCGCCAGCAGCCCTAGGCAGTTATCCGAGCAGTACTTC. Amino acids: CASSPRQLSEQYF.

This chain links TRBV6-5 with TRBJ1-1; TRBD1 is a possible D gene (5 bases). V lost 8 bases to trimming and J lost 1 base, with 11 bases between them. The CDR3 loop spans 13 amino acids. Germline CDR1 MNHEY, CDR2 SVGAGI. CDR3: CASAGAENTEAFF. In DNA, the CDR3 is TGTGCCAGCGCTGGGGCGGAGAACACTGAAGCTTTCTTT.

This chain uses TRBV29-1 with TRBJ2-5; D not certain. CDR3 length: 12 residues. The V and J ends lost 5 bases and 0 bases respectively, with 7 bases between them. The germline gives CDR1 SQVTM, CDR2 ANQGSEA. CDR3 DNA: TGCAGCGTTTCCAGCGACCAAGAGACCCAGTACTTC. Its translation: CSVSSDQETQYF.

This clone was observed once. This sequence joins TRBV5-1 and TRBJ2-3, with a weak D call TRBD2 (6 bases). CDR3 length equals 15 residues. Trimming took off 2 bases at V and 3 bases at J, with 13 bases between the two ends. CDR1 and CDR2 (germline): SGHRS, YFSETQ. The CDR3 DNA follows: TGCGCCAGCAGCTTAGAACCAGCGGGTACAGATACGCAGTATTTT. It translates to CASSLEPAGTDTQYF.

The chain uses TRBV30 and TRBJ2-7; 11 nucleotides line up with TRBD1. Germline values: CDR1 GTSNPN, CDR2 SVGIG (reference sequence). The CDR3 contains 13 residues. Trimming took 5 bases from V and 3 from J; bases not matched to a gene: 3. CDR3 DNA sequence: TGTGCCTGGGCCGGGACAGGGGGCTACGAGCAGTACTTC. Protein: CAWAGTGGYEQYF.

This clone has a handful of counts. V and J are TRBV29-1 and TRBJ2-5, with a weak D call TRBD2 (7 bases). The V gene's germline CDR1 is SQVTM and CDR2 ANQGSEA. CDR3 length equals 13 residues. Trimming removed 3 bases from V and 6 bases from J, with 14 bases in between. CDR3 in amino acids: CSVDVGGHKTQYF. As DNA, the CDR3 is TGCAGCGTTGATGTGGGGGGGCACAAGACCCAGTACTTC.

The V gene is TRBV27, the J gene TRBJ2-1; 9 bases are shared with TRBD2. Per the germline V gene, CDR1 is MNHEY and CDR2 is SMNVEV (reference sequence). The length of the CDR3 is 15 residues. V was clipped by 9 bases and J by 1 base; unmatched bases: 7. The CDR3 bases are TGTGCCAGGACGAAAACTAGCGGGTCCTACAATGAGCAGTTCTTC. The encoded protein is CARTKTSGSYNEQFF.

The V and J genes are TRBV7-9 and TRBJ1-2; D call uncertain. The V end lost 1 base, the J end lost 6 bases, and 18 bases lay between the germline ends. The CDR3 sequence is 16 residues long. CDR1 SEHNR and CDR2 FQNEAQ come from the germline V gene (reference sequence). CDR3 bases: TGTGCCAGCAGCTTAGACTATTTCGGGCAGAACGATGGCTACACCTTC. It is translated as CASSLDYFGQNDGYTF.

The chain couples TRBV4-2 to TRBJ2-1; perhaps TRBD1 as D (6 bases). V was pared by 3 bases and J by 5 bases, with 11 bases between. Germline V CDR1 and CDR2: LGHNA, YNFKEQ. The CDR3 runs to 14 residues. DNA of the CDR3: TGTGCCAGCAGCCACCAAGGACAGAACAATGAGCAGTTCTTC. Translated, it gives CASSHQGQNNEQFF.

The sample holds a few counts of this clone. This chain connects TRBV29-1 to TRBJ2-2, with 7 bases identical to TRBD1. V gave up 5 bases and J gave up 1 base; unmatched junction bases: 4. The CDR3 consists of 14 residues. Looked up from germline, CDR1 is SQVTM and CDR2 is ANQGSEA. CDR3 region: CSVLGQMNTGELFF. The CDR3 DNA sequence: TGCAGCGTTCTGGGACAGATGAACACCGGGGAGCTGTTTTTT.

The chain is built from TRBV2 and TRBJ1-4; D may be TRBD1 (5 bases). V gave up 6 bases and J gave up 3 bases, with 14 bases separating them. CDR1 and CDR2 (germline): SNHLY, FYNNEI. This CDR3 comprises 15 residues. The CDR3 sequence: CASRPNPGPNEKLFF. The CDR3 nucleotides are TGTGCCAGCAGACCCAATCCGGGGCCTAATGAAAAACTGTTTTTT.

This chain joins TRBV14 and TRBJ1-1, with D perhaps matching TRBD1 (5 bases). V lost 6 bases and J lost 4, with 15 bases in between. The germline CDR1 and CDR2 sequences are SGHDN and FVKESK. The CDR3 runs to 14 residues. CDR3 in amino acids: CASSSQGGGTEAFF. In DNA, the CDR3 is TGTGCCAGCAGTTCGCAGGGCGGAGGCACTGAAGCTTTCTTT.

This clone turned up a few times. The chain uses TRBV5-1 and TRBJ1-1; D is uncertain. Trimming pared 4 bases from V and 6 bases from J, leaving 10 bases between. This CDR3 contains 12 residues. CDR1 and CDR2 from the germline V gene are SGHRS and YFSETQ. As DNA, the CDR3 is TGCGCCAGCAGCAAGATCCTGCCTGAAGCTTTCTTT. It translates to CASSKILPEAFF.

The V gene is TRBV7-3, the J gene TRBJ2-5; possibly TRBD2 for D (6 bases). The V gene lost 5 bases and the J gene lost 7 bases, with 11 bases spanning the gap. CDR1 SGHTA and CDR2 FQGTGA come from the germline V gene. The CDR3 has 12 amino acids. Here the CDR3 reads CASSTQGGTQYF. The CDR3 DNA follows: TGTGCCAGCAGCACGCAGGGAGGGACCCAGTACTTC. Complete variable domain (other parts from reference TRBV7-3 and TRBJ2-5): GAGVSQTPSNKVTEKGKYVELRCDPISGHTALYWYRQSLGQGPEFLIYFQGTGAADDSGLPNDRFFAVRPEGSVSTLKIQRTERGDSAVYLCASSTQGGTQYFGPGTRLLVL.

The rearrangement links TRBV2 to TRBJ1-1; D call uncertain. With 8 bases removed from V and 0 bases from J, the gap between germline ends came to 13 bases. The CDR3 spans 14 residues. Germline CDR1 and CDR2: SNHLY and FYNNEI. The CDR3 loop is CASAGFLMNTEAFF. The CDR3 nucleotides read TGTGCCAGCGCAGGCTTTCTTATGAACACTGAAGCTTTCTTT.

The chain links TRBV5-4 to TRBJ2-5, with TRBD1 as a possible D gene (7 bases). V was cut by 5 bases and J by 5 bases, with 13 bases left in between. Germline CDR1 is SGHNT and CDR2 is YYREEE (reference sequence). This CDR3 is built from 13 residues. CDR3 residues: CASRRDSGETQYF. CDR3 in DNA: TGTGCCAGCAGACGGGACAGCGGGGAGACCCAGTACTTC.

The rearrangement links TRBV30 to TRBJ2-4; TRBD1 agrees at 8 bases. The CDR3 spans 18 residues. V shed 0 bases and J 8 bases; nucleotides not matched to a gene: 18. The germline V gene has CDR1 GTSNPN and CDR2 SVGIG (reference sequence). CDR3 sequence (DNA): TGTGCCTGGAGTGTACACCGGCGGACAGGGAGGACCCCCGACATTCAGTACTTC. The encoded protein is CAWSVHRRTGRTPDIQYF.

The gene calls are TRBV29-1 and TRBJ2-5; 11 positions agree with TRBD2. From germline, CDR1 is SQVTM and CDR2 ANQGSEA. This CDR3 is built from 15 residues. V lost 6 bases, J lost 0 bases, and 6 bases stayed unmatched. The CDR3 DNA reads as TGCAGCGTCGTTGGGACTAGCGGAAACCAAGAGACCCAGTACTTC. Amino acids: CSVVGTSGNQETQYF. Full variable domain (remainder filled in from reference TRBV29-1 and TRBJ2-5): SAVISQKPSRDICQRGTSLTIQCQVDSQVTMMFWYRQQPGQSLTLIATANQGSEATYESGFVIDKFPISRPNLTFSTLTVSNMSPEDSSIYLCSVVGTSGNQETQYFGPGTRLLVL.

The J gene is TRBJ2-5, the V gene TRBV6-6, with D perhaps matching TRBD1 (6 bases). The CDR3 extends over 13 amino acids. V lost 5 bases and J lost 3, with 10 bases in between. Per the germline V gene, CDR1 is MNHNY and CDR2 is SVGAGI (reference sequence). In DNA, the CDR3 is TGTGCCAGCAGTCTTCCAGGGGAAGAGACCCAGTACTTC. Translated, it gives CASSLPGEETQYF.